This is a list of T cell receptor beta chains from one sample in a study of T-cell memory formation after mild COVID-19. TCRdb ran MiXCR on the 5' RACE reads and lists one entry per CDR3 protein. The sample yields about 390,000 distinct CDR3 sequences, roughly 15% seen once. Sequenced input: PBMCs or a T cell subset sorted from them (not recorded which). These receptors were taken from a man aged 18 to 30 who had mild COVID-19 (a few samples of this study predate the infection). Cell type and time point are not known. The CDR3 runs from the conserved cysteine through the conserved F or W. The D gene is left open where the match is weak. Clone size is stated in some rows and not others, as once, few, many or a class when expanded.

CDR3: CASSSGQGALNGYTF
DNA: TGTGCCAGCAGTTCTGGACAGGGGGCACTGAATGGCTACACCTTC
V: TRBV6-6
J: TRBJ1-2
D: TRBD1
size: .

CDR3: CASSYGRVGEQFF
DNA: TGTGCCAGCAGCTACGGGCGGGTCGGTGAGCAGTTCTTC
V: TRBV28
J: TRBJ2-1
D: .
size: .

CDR3: CSARIRDGPTGELFF
DNA: TGCAGTGCTAGAATCCGGGACGGACCGACCGGGGAGCTGTTTTTT
V: TRBV20-1
J: TRBJ2-2
D: .
size: .

CDR3: CATSFQQNSPLHF
DNA: TGTGCCACCAGCTTTCAACAGAATTCACCCCTCCACTTT
V: TRBV15
J: TRBJ1-6
D: .
size: .

CDR3: CASSIRSGAGALDEQFF
DNA: TGTGCCAGTAGTATACGGTCTGGAGCGGGGGCTCTCGATGAGCAGTTCTTC
V: TRBV19
J: TRBJ2-1
D: TRBD2
size: .

CDR3: CASSQGTGKWLSTDTQYF
DNA: TGCGCCAGCAGCCAAGGGACAGGGAAATGGTTGAGTACAGATACGCAGTATTTT
V: TRBV4-1
J: TRBJ2-3
D: TRBD1
size: .

CDR3: CATSRDYSQARTEAFF
DNA: TGTGCCACCAGCAGAGATTACTCGCAGGCCCGCACTGAAGCTTTCTTT
V: TRBV15
J: TRBJ1-1
D: .
size: few

CDR3: CASSSRRLGSPLHF
DNA: TGTGCCAGCAGTTCTCGCCGCTTGGGCTCACCCCTCCACTTT
V: TRBV6-5
J: TRBJ1-6
D: .
size: .

CDR3: CASSDRVQSLYGYTF
DNA: TGTGCCAGCAGTGACCGGGTCCAGTCGTTGTATGGCTACACCTTC
V: TRBV6-6
J: TRBJ1-2
D: .
size: .

CDR3: CASSYGGGLSGNTIYF
DNA: TGTGCCAGCAGTTACGGGGGGGGACTCTCTGGAAACACCATATATTTT
V: TRBV6-5
J: TRBJ1-3
D: .
size: few

CDR3: CATSRAGGGAPDTQYF
DNA: TGTGCCACCAGCAGAGCCGGCGGGGGGGCCCCCGATACGCAGTATTTT
V: TRBV15
J: TRBJ2-3
D: TRBD2
size: few

CDR3: CASIEGPNNEKLFF
DNA: TGTGCCAGCATCGAGGGTCCGAATAATGAAAAACTGTTTTTT
V: TRBV2
J: TRBJ1-4
D: .
size: .

CDR3: CASSPRGTATDTQYF
DNA: TGCGCCAGCAGCCCTCGAGGGACTGCCACAGATACGCAGTATTTT
V: TRBV5-1
J: TRBJ2-3
D: .
size: few

CDR3: CSVVGQGNEQYF
DNA: TGCAGCGTTGTGGGACAGGGAAACGAGCAGTACTTC
V: TRBV29-1
J: TRBJ2-7
D: TRBD1
size: few

CDR3: CASSLAAQPQHF
DNA: TGTGCCAGCAGCTTAGCGGCCCAGCCCCAGCATTTT
V: TRBV7-2
J: TRBJ1-5
D: .
size: few

CDR3: CASSYGGYNEQFF
DNA: TGCGCCAGCAGCTATGGGGGCTACAATGAGCAGTTCTTC
V: TRBV5-1
J: TRBJ2-1
D: .
size: .

CDR3: CASSTGDSSYNEQFF
DNA: TGTGCCAGCAGCACGGGGGACAGCTCCTACAATGAGCAGTTCTTC
V: TRBV7-6
J: TRBJ2-1
D: .
size: .

CDR3: CASSFGSQETQYF
DNA: TGTGCCAGCAGCTTTGGTTCGCAAGAGACCCAGTACTTC
V: TRBV11-2
J: TRBJ2-5
D: .
size: many

CDR3: CASSLGGGYTEAFF
DNA: TGTGCCAGCAGCTTAGGGGGCGGATACACTGAAGCTTTCTTT
V: TRBV7-3
J: TRBJ1-1
D: .
size: few

CDR3: CASSRTVTNYGYTF
DNA: TGTGCCAGCAGCCGGACGGTTACTAACTATGGCTACACCTTC
V: TRBV7-2
J: TRBJ1-2
D: .
size: few

CDR3: CASSPGGTNTGELFF
DNA: TGTGCCAGCAGCCCAGGGGGGACAAACACCGGGGAGCTGTTTTTT
V: TRBV7-8
J: TRBJ2-2
D: .
size: .

CDR3: CASSMIRQGGFSNQPQHF
DNA: TGTGCCAGTAGTATGATTCGACAGGGGGGGTTTAGCAATCAGCCCCAGCATTTT
V: TRBV19
J: TRBJ1-5
D: TRBD1
size: .

CDR3: CASSYRYSGNTIYF
DNA: TGTGCCAGCAGTTACAGGTACTCTGGAAACACCATATATTTT
V: TRBV12-3/TRBV12-4
J: TRBJ1-3
D: .
size: few

CDR3: CASSHPGGLMNTEAFF
DNA: TGTGCCAGCAGCCATCCCGGGGGGCTTATGAACACTGAAGCTTTCTTT
V: TRBV7-6
J: TRBJ1-1
D: .
size: .

CDR3: CASSPLGRFTGELFF
DNA: TGTGCCAGCAGCCCCCTGGGGCGGTTCACCGGGGAGCTGTTTTTT
V: TRBV11-2
J: TRBJ2-2
D: .
size: .

CDR3: CASSVGGDFKTQYF
DNA: TGTGCCAGCAGCGTAGGTGGGGATTTTAAGACCCAGTACTTC
V: TRBV9
J: TRBJ2-5
D: .
size: few

CDR3: CASIVGLAVNEQFF
DNA: TGTGCCAGCATAGTGGGACTAGCGGTCAATGAGCAGTTCTTC
V: TRBV7-9
J: TRBJ2-1
D: TRBD2
size: many

CDR3: CASSLRDSNSPLHF
DNA: TGTGCCAGCAGCCTTCGGGACAGTAATTCACCCCTCCACTTT
V: TRBV9
J: TRBJ1-6
D: TRBD1
size: .

CDR3: CSGSVLEGAYEQYF
DNA: TGCAGCGGATCGGTACTCGAAGGGGCCTACGAGCAGTACTTC
V: TRBV20-1
J: TRBJ2-7
D: .
size: few

CDR3: CASSVGGSNSPLHF
DNA: TGTGCCAGCAGCGTAGGGGGCTCTAATTCACCCCTCCACTTT
V: TRBV9
J: TRBJ1-6
D: .
size: .

CDR3: CASSRDRDPNTEAFF
DNA: TGTGCCAGCAGCAGGGACAGGGACCCGAACACTGAAGCTTTCTTT
V: TRBV21-1
J: TRBJ1-1
D: .
size: .

CDR3: CASRPGLGDTEAFF
DNA: TGTGCCAGCAGACCGGGCCTAGGGGACACTGAAGCTTTCTTT
V: TRBV27
J: TRBJ1-1
D: .
size: few

CDR3: CASSWTGRNEQYF
DNA: TGTGCCAGCAGCTGGACAGGGAGGAACGAGCAGTACTTC
V: TRBV7-8
J: TRBJ2-7
D: TRBD1
size: few

CDR3: CASSGASSGRFEQFF
DNA: TGTGCCAGCAGCGGGGCGTCTAGCGGGCGGTTTGAGCAGTTCTTC
V: TRBV5-4
J: TRBJ2-1
D: TRBD2
size: .

CDR3: CASRRTTSWGSPLHF
DNA: TGTGCCAGCAGGCGAACCACGTCGTGGGGTTCACCCCTCCACTTT
V: TRBV2
J: TRBJ1-6
D: .
size: .

CDR3: CASSPPAGGNTEAFF
DNA: TGTGCCAGCTCACCACCGGCCGGGGGTAACACTGAAGCTTTCTTT
V: TRBV18
J: TRBJ1-1
D: .
size: .

CDR3: CASSLTRLNQPQHF
DNA: TGTGCCAGCAGTTTAACCAGGCTCAATCAGCCCCAGCATTTT
V: TRBV27
J: TRBJ1-5
D: .
size: .

CDR3: CASSARLGDTEAFF
DNA: TGTGCCAGCAGTGCACGGTTGGGTGACACTGAAGCTTTCTTT
V: TRBV25-1
J: TRBJ1-1
D: .
size: once

CDR3: CASSSPLYSPLHF
DNA: TGTGCCAGCAGCTCGCCCCTATATTCACCCCTCCACTTT
V: TRBV7-2
J: TRBJ1-6
D: .
size: .

CDR3: CASSLAGPWENSPLHF
DNA: TGCGCCAGCAGCTTGGCGGGGCCCTGGGAGAATTCACCCCTCCACTTT
V: TRBV5-1
J: TRBJ1-6
D: .
size: few

CDR3: CASSLWTGAGEQYF
DNA: TGTGCCAGCAGCCTTTGGACAGGCGCAGGCGAGCAGTACTTC
V: TRBV6-5
J: TRBJ2-7
D: TRBD1
size: .

CDR3: CATRGRGYGYTF
DNA: TGTGCCACCAGGGGCAGGGGCTATGGCTACACCTTC
V: TRBV24-1
J: TRBJ1-2
D: .
size: few

CDR3: CASSQASGIEKLFF
DNA: TGTGCCAGCAGCCAAGCATCCGGGATTGAAAAACTGTTTTTT
V: TRBV3-1
J: TRBJ1-4
D: .
size: .

CDR3: CASSPPSTHPDGYTF
DNA: TGTGCCAGCAGCCCACCGAGTACCCACCCGGATGGCTACACCTTC
V: TRBV5-6
J: TRBJ1-2
D: .
size: .

CDR3: CASSQTNRGGMNTEAFF
DNA: TGCGCCAGCAGCCAAACAAACAGGGGTGGCATGAACACTGAAGCTTTCTTT
V: TRBV4-1
J: TRBJ1-1
D: TRBD1
size: .

CDR3: CASSPGLAGGRVGEQFF
DNA: TGTGCCAGCAGTCCGGGACTAGCGGGGGGGCGGGTCGGTGAGCAGTTCTTC
V: TRBV27
J: TRBJ2-1
D: TRBD2
size: few

CDR3: CSVPLTSTDTQYF
DNA: TGCAGCGTCCCCTTGACTAGCACAGATACGCAGTATTTT
V: TRBV29-1
J: TRBJ2-3
D: .
size: many